This is a list of T cell receptor beta chains from one sample in a study of blood T cell repertoires in COVID-19. The repertoire was sequenced with immunoSEQ multiplex PCR; TCRdb's copy has only in-frame clones and lacks some. Of under 250,000 clones listed, 83% are singletons. What was sequenced was PBMCs or T cells enriched from blood (not recorded which). Receptors originate from a woman aged 40 to 50 who had been exposed to COVID-19. The CDR3 runs from the conserved cysteine through the conserved F or W. The D gene is left open where the match is weak. The size field is filled for only some rows; it gives once, few, many or a size class.

V	J	D	size	DNA	CDR3
TRBV29-1	TRBJ2-7	NA	few	TGCAGCGCCGCGGACACCGGAGGGGATGGGCAGTACTTC	CSAADTGGDGQYF
TRBV5-6	TRBJ1-2	NA	NA	TGTGCCAGCAGCTTGACCTTGACTAAAACAGCTGGCTATGGCTACACCTTC	CASSLTLTKTAGYGYTF
TRBV30	TRBJ1-2	TRBD1	NA	TGTGCCTGGAGTGTTGGACAGGGGCATGGCTACACCTTC	CAWSVGQGHGYTF
TRBV29-1	TRBJ1-4	TRBD1	few	TGCAGCGTTGGAGGCCAGGGGGGAGAAAAACTGTTTTTT	CSVGGQGGEKLFF
TRBV21-1	TRBJ1-5	NA	NA	TGTGCCAGCCCCCCATGGGACAGGGGGCATCAGCCCCAGCATTTT	CASPPWDRGHQPQHF
TRBV5-1	TRBJ2-7	NA	few	TGCGCCAGCAGCTTGATGCGATCCTCCTACGAGCAGTACTTC	CASSLMRSSYEQYF
TRBV29-1	TRBJ2-3	TRBD1	NA	TGCAGCGTTGCCGGAGGGACAGGGGTGACAGATACGCAGTATTTT	CSVAGGTGVTDTQYF
TRBV7-3	TRBJ2-5	NA	NA	TGTGCCAGCAGCTTATTGGGCAGTTACCAAGAGACCCAGTACTTC	CASSLLGSYQETQYF
TRBV7-2	TRBJ2-7	NA	NA	TGTGCCAGCAGCTTAAAACAAGCGAACGAGCAGTACTTC	CASSLKQANEQYF
TRBV5-1	TRBJ2-7	NA	NA	TGCGCCAGCAGCTTGGTGGGGGGAAACTACGAGCAGTACTTC	CASSLVGGNYEQYF
TRBV21-1	TRBJ1-1	NA	NA	TGTGCCAGCAGCAAAGTTGTAGGCAGGGCGAACACTGAAGCTTTCTTT	CASSKVVGRANTEAFF
TRBV25-1	TRBJ1-1	TRBD1	NA	TGTGCCAGCAGTGAATATGGCAGGGGGCAGTTGAGTACTGAAGCTTTCTTT	CASSEYGRGQLSTEAFF
TRBV28	TRBJ1-6	NA	NA	TGTGCCAGCAGTTACAGGGAGAGGAATTCACCCCTCCACTTT	CASSYRERNSPLHF
TRBV19	TRBJ2-2	TRBD1	NA	TGTGCCAGTAGTTCTCGGACAGGGGGGTACACCGGGGAGCTGTTTTTT	CASSSRTGGYTGELFF
TRBV6-5	TRBJ2-1	NA	few	TGTGCCAGCAGTTACAAGCTCTTAAACTCTGAGCAGTTCTTC	CASSYKLLNSEQFF
TRBV11-1	TRBJ2-3	NA	NA	TGTGCCAGCAGCCCCGGAACTAGCAGGAGCACAGATACGCAGTATTTT	CASSPGTSRSTDTQYF
TRBV3-1/TRBV3-2	TRBJ1-3	TRBD1	NA	TGTGCCAGCAGCCGACAGGGGGCCTCTGGAAACACCATATATTTT	CASSRQGASGNTIYF
TRBV19	TRBJ2-3	TRBD2	few	TGTGCCAGTAGTATGACTAGCGGGGGCTTAGATACGCAGTATTTT	CASSMTSGGLDTQYF
TRBV7-8	TRBJ2-1	NA	NA	TGTGCCAGCAGCTTAGGGGGCGGTACCGGGACTCTGTCCTACAATGAGCAGTTCTTC	CASSLGGGTGTLSYNEQFF
TRBV6-1	TRBJ1-5	NA	NA	TGTGCCAGCAGGGAAGGACTTATTAGCAATCAGCCCCAGCATTTT	CASREGLISNQPQHF
TRBV9	TRBJ2-2	NA	NA	TGTGCCAGCAGCCCTCGTAGCCAGAACACCGGGGAGCTGTTTTTT	CASSPRSQNTGELFF
TRBV28	TRBJ1-5	NA	NA	TGTGCCAGCAGTAATCAGGGGAGCAATCAGCCCCAGCATTTT	CASSNQGSNQPQHF
TRBV7-3	TRBJ2-1	TRBD1	NA	TGTGCCAGCAGCATCAGGGGGCTTGACTACAATGAGCAGTTCTTC	CASSIRGLDYNEQFF
TRBV6-5	TRBJ2-2	TRBD2	NA	TGTGCCAGCAGCTCCACGGGGGGGAAAACCGGGGAGCTGTTTTTT	CASSSTGGKTGELFF
TRBV3-1/TRBV3-2	TRBJ1-6	NA	NA	TGTGCCAGCAGCCTACAGGGTTTTGGGGCTTCACCCCTCCACTTT	CASSLQGFGASPLHF
TRBV7-3	TRBJ2-3	TRBD2	many	TGTGCCAGCAGCTTGACTAGCGATTTCACAGATACGCAGTATTTT	CASSLTSDFTDTQYF
TRBV21-1	TRBJ1-1	NA	NA	TGTGCCAGCACCGGGCCGTTCTTAGGAGAGGGGGCGAAATTGAACACTGAAGCTTTCTTT	CASTGPFLGEGAKLNTEAFF
TRBV3-1/TRBV3-2	TRBJ1-2	TRBD1	NA	TGTGCCAGCACTCACCTCGGACAGGGGCGAGGCTACACCTTC	CASTHLGQGRGYTF
TRBV2	TRBJ1-2	NA	NA	TGTGCCAGCAGTGAGGGGACAAACTATGGCTACACCTTC	CASSEGTNYGYTF
TRBV29-1	TRBJ1-1	NA	few	TGCAGCGTTGTTAACGGTTTCGCCGGGAACACTGAAGCTTTCTTT	CSVVNGFAGNTEAFF
TRBV6-5	TRBJ2-7	TRBD1	NA	TGTGCCAGCTCCATGACCGGGACAGGCGCCTACGAGCAGTACTTC	CASSMTGTGAYEQYF
TRBV11-2	TRBJ2-1	TRBD2	NA	TGTGCCAGCAGCCTGGGACTAGCCTACAATGAGCAGTTCTTC	CASSLGLAYNEQFF
TRBV13	TRBJ2-7	TRBD1	NA	TGTGCCAGCAGCCAAGCAGGGGACAGGGGCTACGAGCAGTACTTC	CASSQAGDRGYEQYF
TRBV2	TRBJ2-5	TRBD2	NA	TGTGCCAGTAGGCGGGACTACATTCAAGAGACCCAGTACTTC	CASRRDYIQETQYF
TRBV10-3	TRBJ2-2	TRBD1	NA	TGTGCCATCAGTCAACAGGGGGGTAACACCGGGGAGCTGTTTTTT	CAISQQGGNTGELFF
TRBV10-3	TRBJ1-4	NA	NA	TGTGCCTCGCGGCCCGGACTCGCAACTAATGAAAAACTGTTTTTT	CASRPGLATNEKLFF
TRBV20-1	TRBJ1-1	NA	many	TGCAGTGCTAGAGATCGGAGCGGAGCTTTCTTT	CSARDRSGAFF
TRBV6-5	TRBJ2-3	TRBD1	NA	TGTGCCAGCAGGGGCCGGGACAGGCTCACAGATACGCAGTATTTT	CASRGRDRLTDTQYF
TRBV7-9	TRBJ1-2	NA	NA	TGTGCCAGCAGCAAAAGGACAGAACCTAACTATGGCTACACCTTC	CASSKRTEPNYGYTF
TRBV5-1	TRBJ2-1	TRBD2	NA	TGCGCCAGCAGCTCTGGCGGGGGGGCCGGCAATGAGCAGTTCTTC	CASSSGGGAGNEQFF
TRBV20-1	TRBJ2-3	NA	NA	TGCAGTGCACTACACACAGATACGCAGTATTTT	CSALHTDTQYF
TRBV6-5	TRBJ2-7	TRBD2	NA	TGTGCCAGCAGTTACTCTTCGGGGGGTGGAACCTACGAGCAGTACTTC	CASSYSSGGGTYEQYF
TRBV23-1	TRBJ2-7	TRBD2	NA	TGCGCCAGCATTCGGGGTCTAGCGGGGGCACCGGAGGACGAGCAGTACTTC	CASIRGLAGAPEDEQYF